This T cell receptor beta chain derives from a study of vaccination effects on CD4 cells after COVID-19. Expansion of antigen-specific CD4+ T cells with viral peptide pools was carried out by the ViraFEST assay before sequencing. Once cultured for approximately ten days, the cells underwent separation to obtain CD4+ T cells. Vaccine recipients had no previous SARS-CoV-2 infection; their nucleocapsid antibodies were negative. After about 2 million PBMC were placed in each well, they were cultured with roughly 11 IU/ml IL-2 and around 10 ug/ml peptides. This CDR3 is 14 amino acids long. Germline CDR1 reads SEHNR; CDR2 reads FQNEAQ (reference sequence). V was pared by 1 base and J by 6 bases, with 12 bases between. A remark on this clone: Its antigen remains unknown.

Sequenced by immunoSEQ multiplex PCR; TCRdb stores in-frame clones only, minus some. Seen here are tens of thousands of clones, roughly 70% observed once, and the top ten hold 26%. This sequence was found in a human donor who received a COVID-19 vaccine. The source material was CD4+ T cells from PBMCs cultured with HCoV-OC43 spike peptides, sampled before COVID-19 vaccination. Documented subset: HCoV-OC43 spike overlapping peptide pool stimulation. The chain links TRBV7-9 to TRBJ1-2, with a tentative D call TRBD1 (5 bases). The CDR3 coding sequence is TGTGCCAGCAGCTTAGGGGGGGGTCACCATGGCTACACCTTC. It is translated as CASSLGGGHHGYTF.